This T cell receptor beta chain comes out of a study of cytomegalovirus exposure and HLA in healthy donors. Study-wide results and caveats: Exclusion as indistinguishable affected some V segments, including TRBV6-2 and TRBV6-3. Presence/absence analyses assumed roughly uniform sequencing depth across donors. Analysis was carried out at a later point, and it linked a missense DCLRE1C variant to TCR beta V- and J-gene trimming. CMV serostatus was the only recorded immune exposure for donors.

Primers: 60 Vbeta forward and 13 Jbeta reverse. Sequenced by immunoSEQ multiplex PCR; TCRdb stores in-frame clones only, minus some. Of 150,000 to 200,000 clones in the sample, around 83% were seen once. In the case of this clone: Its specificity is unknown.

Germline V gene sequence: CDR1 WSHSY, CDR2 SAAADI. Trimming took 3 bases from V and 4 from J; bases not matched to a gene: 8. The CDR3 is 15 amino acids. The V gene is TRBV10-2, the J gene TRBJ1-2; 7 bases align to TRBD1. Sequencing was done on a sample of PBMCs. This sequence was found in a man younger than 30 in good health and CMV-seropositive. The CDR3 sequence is CASSDPDRPFYGYTF. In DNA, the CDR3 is TGCGCCAGCAGTGACCCGGACAGGCCCTTCTATGGCTACACCTTC.